The 10 T cell receptor beta chains below all came from one sample that was sequenced in a study of Graves' ophthalmopathy and Graves' hyperthyroidism. TCR beta CDR3 amplification used RNA transcripts. RT-PCR in the first round used HTBI primers; a second-round multiplex PCR followed. TCRdb used MiXCR to reprocess the multiplex PCR reads, holding one entry per CDR3 protein. The repertoire holds about 370,000 distinct CDR3 sequences, with about a sixth as singletons. Sequencing was performed on peripheral blood. The source of these receptors is an adult woman with stable Graves' hyperthyroidism.

This clonotype was counted at least ten times. This sequence joins TRBV6-2 or TRBV6-3 and TRBJ1-2; D possibly corresponds to TRBD1 (5 bases). Trimming removed 6 bases at V and 4 bases at J, with 12 bases between. There are 13 residues in the CDR3. From germline, CDR1 is MNHEY and CDR2 SVGEGT. The CDR3 sequence is CASSDLTAYGYTF. In DNA, the CDR3 is TGTGCCAGCAGCGATTTGACAGCCTATGGCTACACCTTC.

This clonotype was found many times. The J gene is TRBJ2-7, the V gene TRBV27; D not certain. V was shortened by 5 bases and J by 0 bases, with 11 bases between the two germline ends. The CDR3 has 14 residues. Germline V gene sequence: CDR1 MNHEY, CDR2 SMNVEV (reference sequence). CDR3 region: CASSQTESSYEQYF. DNA of the CDR3: TGTGCCAGCAGTCAGACTGAAAGCTCCTACGAGCAGTACTTC.

Concerning this clonotype itself: A clone one base away is much larger, so this may be a read error. The rearrangement joins TRBV19 to TRBJ1-5; TRBD1 is a possible D gene (6 bases). In germline, CDR1 is LNHDA, CDR2 SQIVND (reference sequence). The CDR3 is 17 amino acids. The DNA for the CDR3 is TGTGCCAGTACTAACCGAGGGGGGAGCTATAGCAATCAGTCCCAGCATTTT. This codes for CASTNRGGSYSNQSQHF.

This clonotype was found many times. The chain uses TRBV6-2 or TRBV6-3 and TRBJ2-5; D tentatively fits TRBD1 or TRBD2 (6 bases each). The CDR3 covers 14 residues. The V end lost 3 bases, the J end lost 4 bases, and 12 bases lay between the germline ends. CDR1 MNHEY and CDR2 SVGEGT come from the germline V gene. The CDR3 region is CASSYRRGVETQYF. Written as DNA, the CDR3 is TGTGCCAGCAGTTATCGTAGGGGGGTAGAGACCCAGTACTTC.

In its sample, this clonotype was seen many times. V is TRBV12-3 or TRBV12-4 and J is TRBJ2-5; D is undetermined. There are 12 residues in the CDR3. V was pared by 4 bases and J by 5 bases, with 8 bases between. CDR3 in amino acids: CASSSNSETQYF. Here the CDR3 DNA reads TGTGCCAGCAGTTCCAATTCGGAGACCCAGTACTTC.

In this sample, this clonotype turned up many times. The V gene is TRBV6-1, the J gene TRBJ1-2, with D tentatively TRBD1 (6 bases). The V gene's germline CDR1 is MNHNS and CDR2 SASEGT. There are 16 residues in the CDR3. Between the trimmed V and J ends, which lost 7 bases and 7 bases, there was a span of 25 bases. CDR3 amino acids: CASKLKRDTSWRGYTF. In DNA, the CDR3 is TGTGCCAGCAAACTAAAAAGGGACACCTCATGGCGTGGCTACACCTTC.

This clonotype has ten or more counts. The chain employs TRBV7-8 and TRBJ1-5; D unresolved. V dropped 6 bases and J dropped 2 bases, with 11 bases sitting between them. Per germline, CDR1 SGHVS and CDR2 FQNEAQ. The CDR3 is made up of 14 amino acids. DNA for the CDR3: TGTGCCAGCAGACAACGGGCCGGCAATCAGCCCCAGCATTTT. Its protein product is CASRQRAGNQPQHF.

This clonotype was picked up many times. CDR3 DNA: TGTGCCAGTACTGGGAAACGGGGAGCCGGGGAGCTGTTTTTT. Translated, it gives CASTGKRGAGELFF. This chain uses TRBV19 with TRBJ2-2; possible D gene TRBD2, 5 bases. The CDR3 runs to 14 residues. V lost 7 bases, J lost 6 bases, and 15 bases lay in between. In germline, CDR1 is LNHDA, CDR2 SQIVND (reference sequence). Looking up the rest from reference TRBV19 and TRBJ2-2 gives the full variable domain: DGGITQSPKYLFRKEGQNVTLSCEQNLNHDAMYWYRQDPGQGLRLIYYSQIVNDFQKGDIAEGYSVSREKKESFPLTVTSAQKNPTAFYLCASTGKRGAGELFFGEGSRLTVL.

In its sample, this clonotype was seen many times. The chain carries TRBV12-3 or TRBV12-4 and TRBJ2-5; no clear D gene. The CDR3 sequence is 12 residues long. V shed 6 bases and J shed 5 bases, with 10 bases lying between them. This chain's CDR3 is CASSPPSETQYF. Here the CDR3 DNA reads TGTGCCAGCAGCCCCCCGTCGGAGACCCAGTACTTC.

This clonotype was recorded at least ten times. This chain joins TRBV4-1 and TRBJ1-2; D call uncertain. Germline V gene sequence: CDR1 MGHRA, CDR2 YSYEKL. V was clipped by 0 bases and J by 2 bases, with 7 bases between them. The CDR3 runs to 14 residues. This CDR3 reads CASSQDQENYGYTF. DNA of the CDR3: TGCGCCAGCAGCCAAGACCAGGAGAACTATGGCTACACCTTC.